This passage covers 14 T cell receptor beta chains from one sample sequenced in a study of blood T cell repertoires in COVID-19. The method was immunoSEQ multiplex PCR; TCRdb's version includes in-frame clones alone and lacks a portion of them. The sample includes around 100,000 clones, approximately 80% of them seen just once. The sample taken for sequencing was peripheral blood. These receptors were collected from a man aged 55 to 70 with active or convalescent COVID-19.

This chain connects TRBV11-2 to TRBJ2-3; D is ambiguous. This CDR3 is 11 amino acids long. V lost 2 bases to trimming and J lost 6 bases, with 3 bases between them. Germline V gives CDR1 SGHAT, CDR2 FQNNGV. DNA of the CDR3: TGTGCCAGCAGCTTACTGGATACGCAGTATTTT. This gives the protein CASSLLDTQYF.

The table lists this clone with a few counts. The chain uses TRBV19 and TRBJ2-2; D gene uncertain. The ends were cut back, 7 bases at V and 4 bases at J, with 7 bases in the middle. Germline lookup yields CDR1 LNHDA and CDR2 SQIVND (reference sequence). The CDR3 loop spans 12 amino acids. Here the CDR3 reads CASMSATGELFF. DNA for the CDR3: TGTGCCAGTATGAGTGCCACCGGGGAGCTGTTTTTT. Based on the CDR3 plus reference TRBV19 and TRBJ2-2, the full variable domain is DGGITQSPKYLFRKEGQNVTLSCEQNLNHDAMYWYRQDPGQGLRLIYYSQIVNDFQKGDIAEGYSVSREKKESFPLTVTSAQKNPTAFYLCASMSATGELFFGEGSRLTVL.

This chain connects TRBV27 to TRBJ1-5; D remains ambiguous. The germline CDR1 and CDR2 sequences are MNHEY and SMNVEV (reference sequence). The CDR3 has 16 residues. Deletions cut 0 bases from V and 5 bases from J, with 14 bases between. The CDR3 DNA reads TGTGCCAGCAGTTTATCCCGCGGCAGATGGGATCAGCCCCAGCATTTT. Protein product: CASSLSRGRWDQPQHF.

The CDR3 DNA follows: TGTGCCAGCAGCTTGGGGGGAGGCAATCAGCCCCAGCATTTT. Encoded protein: CASSLGGGNQPQHF. The chain carries TRBV5-8 and TRBJ1-5, with D uncertain. Trimming took 0 bases from V and 2 from J, leaving 6 bases between them. The germline V gene has CDR1 SGHTS and CDR2 YDEGEE. The CDR3 sequence is 14 residues long.

This chain's CDR3 is CASSYRDRGFGYTF. The CDR3 bases are TGTGCCAGCAGCTACCGGGACAGGGGTTTTGGCTACACCTTC. The chain combines TRBV5-6 with TRBJ1-2, with 10 bases matching TRBD1. Germline-derived CDR1 and CDR2 are SGHDT and YYEEEE. The V segment lost 3 bases and the J segment 7 bases; nucleotides outside the gene matches: 6. This CDR3 is 14 amino acids long.

The chain uses TRBV6-5 and TRBJ1-1; D might be TRBD1 (6 bases). The CDR3 spans 12 residues. Germline CDR1 reads MNHEY; CDR2 reads SVGAGI. Between the trimmed V and J ends, which lost 7 bases and 6 bases, there was a span of 12 bases. The CDR3 reads CASKGGKAEAFF. In nucleotides, the CDR3 is TGTGCCAGCAAAGGGGGAAAGGCTGAAGCTTTCTTT.

The chain combines TRBV2 with TRBJ1-5, with 8 bases lining up with TRBD1. The germline V gene encodes CDR1 SNHLY and CDR2 FYNNEI. Losses at the gene ends were 3 bases for V and 4 bases for J; bases not matched to a gene: 8. This CDR3 region has 16 residues. The chain's CDR3 is CASSETLGTGNQPQHF. The CDR3 DNA follows: TGTGCCAGCAGTGAGACATTAGGGACAGGTAATCAGCCCCAGCATTTT.

The rearrangement joins TRBV6-5 to TRBJ1-6; D may be TRBD1 (5 bases). In germline, CDR1 is MNHEY, CDR2 SVGAGI. The CDR3 totals 14 residues. V was clipped by 3 bases and J by 7 bases, with 10 bases between them. CDR3: CASSYRGRNSPLHF. The CDR3 DNA reads as TGTGCCAGCAGTTATAGGGGCAGGAATTCACCCCTCCACTTT.

The chain employs TRBV7-9 and TRBJ2-1; possible D gene TRBD2, 5 bases. V was clipped by 2 bases and J by 12 bases, with 20 bases between them. Germline V lookup: CDR1 SEHNR, CDR2 FQNEAQ (reference sequence). The CDR3 has 15 residues. The CDR3 coding sequence is TGTGCCAGCAGCTTATCCAGCGGTGGTGGTATTGGGCAGTTCTTC. Translating gives CASSLSSGGGIGQFF.

The rearrangement joins TRBV7-9 to TRBJ2-7, with D maybe TRBD2 (5 bases). V lost 5 bases and J lost 7, with 15 bases in between. The V gene's germline CDR1 is SEHNR and CDR2 FQNEAQ (reference sequence). The CDR3 consists of 13 residues. The CDR3 spells CASSARAMGEQYV. In DNA, the CDR3 is TGTGCCAGCAGCGCGCGGGCCATGGGGGAGCAGTACGTC.

The chain is built from TRBV6-6 and TRBJ2-2; 7 bases match TRBD2. The CDR3 totals 16 residues. The trim removed 2 bases at V and 0 bases at J, leaving 3 bases unmatched. From germline, CDR1 is MNHNY and CDR2 SVGAGI (reference sequence). This CDR3 is CASSYTGGANTGELFF. The CDR3 nucleotides read TGTGCCAGCAGTTACACGGGGGGAGCGAACACCGGGGAGCTGTTTTTT.

This clone occurred a few times. The chain employs TRBV12-3 or TRBV12-4 and TRBJ2-1, with a weak D call TRBD2 (5 bases). This CDR3 spans 12 amino acids. The V end lost 7 bases, the J end lost 6 bases, and 10 bases lay between the germline ends. The CDR3 loop reads CASTWEINEQFF. The CDR3 DNA reads TGTGCCAGCACTTGGGAGATCAATGAGCAGTTCTTC.

This clone appeared a few times. The chain couples TRBV28 to TRBJ2-7, with TRBD1 matching over 9 bases. V lost 5 bases, J lost 7 bases, and 3 bases stayed unmatched. The CDR3 consists of 12 residues. In germline, CDR1 is MDHEN, CDR2 SYDVKM. CDR3 coding DNA: TGTGCCAGCAGTGGACAGGGGTGGGAGCAGTACTTC. Protein sequence: CASSGQGWEQYF.

The chain combines TRBV29-1 with TRBJ1-2; 9 nucleotides align to TRBD1. This CDR3 has 11 amino acids. V dropped 7 bases and J dropped 6; count of bases not matched to a gene: 3. Germline loops: CDR1 SQVTM, CDR2 ANQGSEA. The CDR3, as DNA: TGCAGCGCCGGACAGGGGCATGGCTACACCTTC. This translates into CSAGQGHGYTF.